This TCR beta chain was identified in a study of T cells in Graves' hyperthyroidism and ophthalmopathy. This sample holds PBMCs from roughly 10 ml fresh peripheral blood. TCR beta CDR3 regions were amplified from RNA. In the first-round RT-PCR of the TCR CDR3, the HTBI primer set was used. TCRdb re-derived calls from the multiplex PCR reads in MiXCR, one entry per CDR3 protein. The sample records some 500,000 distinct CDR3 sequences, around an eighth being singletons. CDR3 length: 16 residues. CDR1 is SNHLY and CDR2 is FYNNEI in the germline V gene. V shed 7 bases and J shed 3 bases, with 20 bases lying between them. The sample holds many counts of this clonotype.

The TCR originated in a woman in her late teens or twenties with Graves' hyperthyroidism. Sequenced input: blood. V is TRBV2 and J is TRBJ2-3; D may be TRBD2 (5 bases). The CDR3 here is CASNVLGGQVTDTQYF. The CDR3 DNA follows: TGTGCCAGCAACGTGCTTGGCGGGCAAGTGACAGATACGCAGTATTTT.